This T cell receptor (beta chain) was sequenced for a study of blood T cell repertoires in COVID-19. As originally analysed: Cell counts per sample came from amplifying reference gene primers. Libraries were prepared by immunoSEQ multiplex PCR; TCRdb keeps only in-frame clonotypes and omits some of them. The V and J calls and clone size come from that table; D and trimming were worked out from the DNA. Altogether about 270,000 clones are present, 82% being singletons, with the ten largest covering approximately 3.1%. Sequencing used peripheral blood. This clonotype was obtained from a woman younger than 30 with acute or convalescent COVID-19.

The CDR3 DNA is TGTGCCAGCTCATCTGGACACCACGAGCAGTACTTC. Translation: CASSSGHHEQYF. The chain couples TRBV18 to TRBJ2-7; weak D call: TRBD1 (5 bases). CDR1 and CDR2 (germline): KGHSH, LQKENI. The V gene lost 5 bases and the J gene lost 5 bases, with 10 bases spanning the gap. The CDR3 consists of 12 residues. The complete variable domain, with remaining parts taken from reference TRBV18 and TRBJ2-7, reads NAGVMQNPRHLVRRRGQEARLRCSPMKGHSHVYWYRQLPEEGLKFMVYLQKENIIDESGMPKERFSAEFPKEGPSILRIQQVVRGDSAAYFCASSSGHHEQYFGPGTRLTVT.